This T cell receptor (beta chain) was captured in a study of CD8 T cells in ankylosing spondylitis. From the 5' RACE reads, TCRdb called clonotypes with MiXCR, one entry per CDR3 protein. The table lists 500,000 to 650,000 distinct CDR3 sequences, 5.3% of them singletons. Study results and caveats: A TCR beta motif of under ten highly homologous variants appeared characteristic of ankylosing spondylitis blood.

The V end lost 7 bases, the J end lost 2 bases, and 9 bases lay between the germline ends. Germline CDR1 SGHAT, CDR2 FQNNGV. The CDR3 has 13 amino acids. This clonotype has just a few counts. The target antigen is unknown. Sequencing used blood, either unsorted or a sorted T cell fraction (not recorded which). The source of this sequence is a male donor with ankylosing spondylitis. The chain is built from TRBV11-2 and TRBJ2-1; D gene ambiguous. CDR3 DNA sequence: TGTGCCAGCACCTCGGACCCCTACAATGAGCAGTTCTTC. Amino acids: CASTSDPYNEQFF.